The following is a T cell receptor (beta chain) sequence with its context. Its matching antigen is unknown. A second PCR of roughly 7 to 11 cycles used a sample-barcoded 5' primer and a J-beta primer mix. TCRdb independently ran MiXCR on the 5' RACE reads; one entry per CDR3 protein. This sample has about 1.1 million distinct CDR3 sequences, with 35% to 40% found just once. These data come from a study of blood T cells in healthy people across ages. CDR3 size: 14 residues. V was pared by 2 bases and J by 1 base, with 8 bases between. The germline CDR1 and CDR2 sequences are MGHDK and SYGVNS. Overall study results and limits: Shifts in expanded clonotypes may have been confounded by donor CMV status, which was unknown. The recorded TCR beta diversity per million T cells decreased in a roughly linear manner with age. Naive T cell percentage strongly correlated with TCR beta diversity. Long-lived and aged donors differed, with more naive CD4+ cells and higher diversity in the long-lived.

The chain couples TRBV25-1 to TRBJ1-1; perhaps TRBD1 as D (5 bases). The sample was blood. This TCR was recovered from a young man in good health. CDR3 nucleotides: TGTGCCAGCAGTGAAGCCAGGGCGAACACTGAAGCTTTCTTT. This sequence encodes CASSEARANTEAFF.